The TCR beta chain under discussion was sequenced for a study of vaccination and CD4 T cells after COVID-19. V lost 0 bases, J lost 7 bases, and 1 base stayed unmatched. CDR3 length equals 13 residues. Germline V CDR1 and CDR2: DFQATT, SNEGSKA (reference sequence). An Oncomine TCR Beta short-read assay was used to sequence the DNA from cultured CD4+ T cells. A single record per CDR3 protein comes from TCRdb applying MiXCR to the PCR reads. The table lists roughly 5,200 distinct CDR3 sequences, about 38% of them singletons. Turning to this clonotype: The target antigen is unknown.

Treatment in this sample: approximately nine-day PBMC culture with coronavirus spike peptide pools or control peptides (ViraFEST assay). This receptor was taken from a human donor who had recovered from COVID-19. Material for sequencing was CD4+ T cells from blood, cultured in vitro. The chain couples TRBV20-1 to TRBJ2-1; 9 positions agree with TRBD2. The CDR3 bases are TGCAGTGCTAGAGATCTAGCGGGAAATGAGCAGTTCTTC. Translated, it gives CSARDLAGNEQFF.